The clone carrying this T cell receptor beta chain turned up a few times. TCRB transcripts that were expressed got sequenced, as all of the isolated RNA had been reverse transcribed. Measured with immunoSEQ multiplex PCR; TCRdb has only the in-frame clones, and not every one. The sample comprises approximately 23,000 clones, roughly 69% of which are singletons, and approximately 2% rests with the top ten. The germline V gene encodes CDR1 SGHAT and CDR2 FQNNGV. There are 17 residues in the CDR3. Trimming removed 5 bases at V and 2 bases at J, with 22 bases between. The data were taken from a study of beta chain features in type 1 diabetes.

The chain links TRBV11-2 to TRBJ2-7, with D possibly TRBD2 on 6 matching bases. The sequence derives from a woman in her thirties or forties in good health. Input material: Tregs from blood. The CDR3 sequence: CASSPGRGNADPYEQYF. CDR3 sequence (DNA): TGTGCCAGCAGCCCGGGGCGGGGAAACGCGGACCCCTACGAGCAGTACTTC. Variable domain in full (rest from reference TRBV11-2 and TRBJ2-7): EAGVAQSPRYKIIEKRQSVAFWCNPISGHATLYWYQQILGQGPKLLIQFQNNGVVDDSQLPKDRFSAERLKGVDSTLKIQPAKLEDSAVYLCASSPGRGNADPYEQYFGPGTRLTVT.